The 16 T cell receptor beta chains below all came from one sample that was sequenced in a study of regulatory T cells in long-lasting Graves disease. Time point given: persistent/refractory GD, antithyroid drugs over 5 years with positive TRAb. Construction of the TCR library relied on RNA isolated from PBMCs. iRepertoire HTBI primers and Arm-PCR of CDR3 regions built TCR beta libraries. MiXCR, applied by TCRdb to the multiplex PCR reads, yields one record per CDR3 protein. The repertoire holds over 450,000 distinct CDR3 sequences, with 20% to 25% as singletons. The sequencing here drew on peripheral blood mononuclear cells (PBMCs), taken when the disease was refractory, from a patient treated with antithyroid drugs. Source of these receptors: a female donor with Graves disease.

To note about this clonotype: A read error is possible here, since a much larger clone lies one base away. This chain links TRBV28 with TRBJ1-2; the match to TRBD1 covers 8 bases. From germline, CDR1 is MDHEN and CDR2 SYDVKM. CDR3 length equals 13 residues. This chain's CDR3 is CAGSSGGDYGYTF. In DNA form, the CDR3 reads TGTGCCGGCAGTTCAGGGGGCGACTATGGCTACACCTTC.

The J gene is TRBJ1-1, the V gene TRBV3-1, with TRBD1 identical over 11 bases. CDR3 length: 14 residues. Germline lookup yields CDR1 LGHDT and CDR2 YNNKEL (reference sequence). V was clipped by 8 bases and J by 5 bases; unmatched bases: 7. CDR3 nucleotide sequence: TGTGCCAGCGAAACAGGACAGGGGGCAACTGAAGCTTTCTTT. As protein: CASETGQGATEAFF.

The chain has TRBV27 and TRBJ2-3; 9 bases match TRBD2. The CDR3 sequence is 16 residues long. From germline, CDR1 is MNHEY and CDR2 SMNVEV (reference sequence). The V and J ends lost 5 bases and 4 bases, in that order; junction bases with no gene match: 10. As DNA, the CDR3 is TGTGCCAGCAGTCCTTGGGCGGGAGGGAAAGCAGATACGCAGTATTTT. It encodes CASSPWAGGKADTQYF.

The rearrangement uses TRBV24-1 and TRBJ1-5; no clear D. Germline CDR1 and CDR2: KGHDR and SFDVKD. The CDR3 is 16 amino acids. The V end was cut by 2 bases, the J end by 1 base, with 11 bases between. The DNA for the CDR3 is TGTGCCACCAGTGATTCGAGGCAGGAGAGCAATCAGCCCCAGCATTTT. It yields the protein CATSDSRQESNQPQHF.

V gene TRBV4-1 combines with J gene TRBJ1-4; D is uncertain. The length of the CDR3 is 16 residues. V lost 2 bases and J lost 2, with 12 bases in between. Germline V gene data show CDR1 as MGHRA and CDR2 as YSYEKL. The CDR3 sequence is CASSQTLECTNEKLFF. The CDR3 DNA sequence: TGCGCCAGCAGCCAAACATTAGAGTGCACTAATGAAAAACTGTTTTTT.

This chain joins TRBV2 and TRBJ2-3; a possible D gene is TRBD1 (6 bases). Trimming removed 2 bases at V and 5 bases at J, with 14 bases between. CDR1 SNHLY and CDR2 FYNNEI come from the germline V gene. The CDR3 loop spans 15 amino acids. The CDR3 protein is CASSEMEGGQDTQYF. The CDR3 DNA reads TGTGCCAGCAGTGAAATGGAAGGGGGTCAAGATACGCAGTATTTT.

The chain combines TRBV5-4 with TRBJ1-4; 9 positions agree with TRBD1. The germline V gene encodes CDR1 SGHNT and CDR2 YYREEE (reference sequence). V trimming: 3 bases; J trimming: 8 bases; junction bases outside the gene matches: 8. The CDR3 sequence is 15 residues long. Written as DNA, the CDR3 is TGTGCCAGCAGCTCCGGGACAGGGCTGAGGGAAAAACTGTTTTTT. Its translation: CASSSGTGLREKLFF.

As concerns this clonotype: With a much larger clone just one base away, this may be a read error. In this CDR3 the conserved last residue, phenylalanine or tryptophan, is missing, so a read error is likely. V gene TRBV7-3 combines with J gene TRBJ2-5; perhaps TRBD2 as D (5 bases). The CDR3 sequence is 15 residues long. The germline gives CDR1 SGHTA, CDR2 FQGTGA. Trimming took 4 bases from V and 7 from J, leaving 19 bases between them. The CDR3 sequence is CASSSDLHGVGTQYS. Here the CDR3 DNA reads TGTGCCAGCAGCTCCGACCTGCACGGGGTAGGGACCCAGTACTCC.

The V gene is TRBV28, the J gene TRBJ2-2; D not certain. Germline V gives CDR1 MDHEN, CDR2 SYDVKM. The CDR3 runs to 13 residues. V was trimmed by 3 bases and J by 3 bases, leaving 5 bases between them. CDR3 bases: TGTGCCAGCAGTTTGAAACACACCGGGGAGCTGTTTTTT. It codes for CASSLKHTGELFF.

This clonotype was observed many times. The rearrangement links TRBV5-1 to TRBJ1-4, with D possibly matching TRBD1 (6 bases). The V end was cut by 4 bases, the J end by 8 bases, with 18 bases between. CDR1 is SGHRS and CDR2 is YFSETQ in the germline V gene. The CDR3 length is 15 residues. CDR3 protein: CASSGPGTFEEKLFF. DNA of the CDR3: TGCGCCAGCAGCGGCCCAGGGACATTTGAGGAAAAACTGTTTTTT.

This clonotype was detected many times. The DNA of the CDR3 is TGCAGCGTTTCGGAGCCGAACACTGAAGCTTTCTTT. Translated: CSVSEPNTEAFF. The V call is TRBV29-1, the J call TRBJ1-1; no clear D. The ends were cut back, 5 bases at V and 1 base at J, with 8 bases in the middle. Germline V gene data show CDR1 as SQVTM and CDR2 as ANQGSEA. The CDR3 extends over 12 amino acids.

The CDR3 coding sequence is TGTGCCAGCAGTTCAGGACAGGCCGGGTATCAGCCCCAGCATTTT. Protein: CASSSGQAGYQPQHF. The chain recombines TRBV6-5 with TRBJ1-5, with TRBD1 matching over 7 bases. The germline V gene has CDR1 MNHEY and CDR2 SVGAGI. V shed 4 bases and J 5 bases; nucleotides not matched to a gene: 8. This CDR3 is built from 15 residues.

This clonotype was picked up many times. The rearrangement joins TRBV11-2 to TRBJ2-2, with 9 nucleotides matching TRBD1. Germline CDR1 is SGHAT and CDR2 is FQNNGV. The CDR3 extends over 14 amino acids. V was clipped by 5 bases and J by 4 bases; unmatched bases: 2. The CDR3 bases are TGTGCCAGCAGCCCACAGGGGGCCACCGGGGAGCTGTTTTTT. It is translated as CASSPQGATGELFF.

CDR3 amino acids: CASSQVGQGSYGYTF. CDR3 in DNA: TGTGCCAGCAGCCAAGTGGGACAGGGCTCCTATGGCTACACCTTC. The chain employs TRBV3-1 and TRBJ1-2; 9 bases match TRBD1. Looked up from germline, CDR1 is LGHDT and CDR2 is YNNKEL (reference sequence). CDR3 length: 15 residues. The V segment lost 1 base and the J segment 4 bases; nucleotides outside the gene matches: 4.

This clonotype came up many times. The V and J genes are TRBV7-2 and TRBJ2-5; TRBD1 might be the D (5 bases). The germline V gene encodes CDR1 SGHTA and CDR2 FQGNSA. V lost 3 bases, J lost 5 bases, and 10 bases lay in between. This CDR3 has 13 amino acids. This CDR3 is CASSFQGQETQYF. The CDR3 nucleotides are TGTGCCAGCAGCTTTCAGGGTCAGGAGACCCAGTACTTC.

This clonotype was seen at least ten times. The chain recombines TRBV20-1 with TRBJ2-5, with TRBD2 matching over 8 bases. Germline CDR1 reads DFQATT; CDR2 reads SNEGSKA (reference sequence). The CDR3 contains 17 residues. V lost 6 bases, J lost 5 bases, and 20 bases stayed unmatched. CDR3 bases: TGCAGTGCCGGCCCCTTCATCTTAGCGGGAATCAAGGAGACCCAGTACTTC. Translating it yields CSAGPFILAGIKETQYF.